This entry is about one T cell receptor beta chain. The antigen is not known. This record comes from a study of vaccination and CD4 T cells after COVID-19. About the research overall: Timing of post-vaccine sample collection was a median about 76 days after dose two, with a range of 14 to 241. SARS-CoV-2, HCoV-NL63, HCoV-OC43 and HCoV-229E supplied the overlapping spike peptides used to stimulate cells. Study-wide points: Vaccine-specific clones numbering 304 of 307 showed spike mono-reactivity in convalescent patients.

Oncomine TCR Beta short-read sequencing was applied to DNA from cultured CD4+ T cells. TCRdb recomputed calls from the PCR reads with MiXCR, one row per CDR3 protein. The data hold about 13,000 distinct CDR3 sequences, with roughly 41% observed a single time. J was trimmed by 7 bases and V by 6 bases; bases with no gene match: 12. CDR3 length: 16 amino acids. The treatment here: approximately nine-day PBMC culture with coronavirus spike peptide pools or control peptides (ViraFEST assay). The sequenced material came from CD4+ T cells from blood, cultured in vitro. The TCR sequence derives from a human donor who had recovered from COVID-19. This chain connects TRBV23-1 to TRBJ2-2; TRBD1 agrees at 9 bases. TRBV23-1 qualifies as an ORF whose function is uncertain. CDR3 sequence: CASSETDRGANGELFF. In DNA, the CDR3 is TGCGCCAGCAGCGAGACCGACAGGGGGGCGAACGGGGAGCTGTTTTTT.